This TCR beta chain is from a study of T cells in Graves' hyperthyroidism and ophthalmopathy. Study information: Blood from the periphery was taken at initial diagnosis, before any treatment. Broader study findings: Ophthalmopathy and stable hyperthyroidism were separated by a 13 V-J model.

A NOSPECS grade of at least 4, a Clinical Activity Score of at least 3 and duration under 3 months were recorded in ophthalmopathy patients. Uncontrolled infection, other autoimmune disease, pregnancy or lactation barred patients from enrollment. This clonotype has more than one count but fewer than ten. The antigen is unknown. The CDR3 runs to 15 residues. V lost 1 base and J 3 bases, leaving 13 bases between the germline ends. From germline, CDR1 is SGHAT and CDR2 FQNNGV. The CDR3 regions of TCR beta were amplified from RNA transcripts. The study used the HTBI primer set for a first-round RT-PCR of the TCR CDR3. MiXCR, run by TCRdb on the multiplex PCR reads, gives a single entry per CDR3 protein. The table includes fewer than 750,000 distinct CDR3 sequences, more than 12% detected once.

This chain connects TRBV11-2 to TRBJ2-7; perhaps TRBD1 as D (6 bases). This receptor was obtained from a woman aged 50 to 60 with Graves' ophthalmopathy. The specimen sequenced was blood. CDR3 bases: TGTGCCAGCAGCTTAGCTGTACCCAGGGGCTACGAGCAGTACTTC. This translates into CASSLAVPRGYEQYF.